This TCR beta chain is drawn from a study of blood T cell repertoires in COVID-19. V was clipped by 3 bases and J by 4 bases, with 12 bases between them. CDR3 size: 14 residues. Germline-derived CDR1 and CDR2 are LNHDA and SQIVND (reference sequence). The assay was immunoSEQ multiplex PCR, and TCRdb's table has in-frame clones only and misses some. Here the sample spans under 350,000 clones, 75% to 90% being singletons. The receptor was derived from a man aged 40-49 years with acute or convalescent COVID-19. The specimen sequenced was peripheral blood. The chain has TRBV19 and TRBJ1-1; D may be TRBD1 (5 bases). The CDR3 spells CASSMRGSITEAFF. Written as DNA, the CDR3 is TGTGCCAGTAGTATGCGGGGGTCGATCACTGAAGCTTTCTTT.